This passage covers 14 T cell receptor beta chains from one sample sequenced in a study of early T cells in non-severe SARS-CoV-2 infection. TCRdb recomputed calls from the 5' RACE reads with MiXCR, one row per CDR3 protein. The sample holds approximately 90,000 distinct CDR3 sequences, 8% to 13% seen once. Sequences were derived from whole blood, sampled at baseline. These receptors were obtained from an adult who was a healthcare worker with PCR-confirmed SARS-CoV-2 infection or an uninfected control (not recorded which).

The chain joins TRBV9 to TRBJ2-1; 13 bases align to TRBD2. The V segment lost 3 bases and the J segment 5 bases; nucleotides outside the gene matches: 2. CDR1 and CDR2 from the germline V gene are SGDLS and YYNGEE. This CDR3 region has 15 residues. CDR3 sequence reads: CASSAGLAGDNEQFF. The CDR3 bases are TGTGCCAGCAGCGCCGGACTAGCGGGGGACAATGAGCAGTTCTTC.

This clonotype was counted ten times or more. The chain recombines TRBV11-2 with TRBJ2-1; either TRBD1 or TRBD2 may fit D (5 bases each). The CDR3 totals 13 residues. Germline assignment: CDR1 SGHAT and CDR2 FQNNGV. With 5 bases removed from V and 8 bases from J, the gap between germline ends came to 13 bases. The CDR3 nucleotides read TGTGCCAGCAGCCCCGGACGAGGGGATGAGCAGTTCTTC. Amino acids: CASSPGRGDEQFF.

Written as DNA, the CDR3 is TGTGCCAGCAGCCTAGCGCCCAGCTCCTACAATGAGCAGTTCTTC. It yields the protein CASSLAPSSYNEQFF. This chain joins TRBV3-1 and TRBJ2-1; TRBD2 is a possible D gene (5 bases). Trimming left V 4 bases short and J 0 bases short, with 10 bases between. The CDR3 length is 15 residues. Germline assignment: CDR1 LGHDT and CDR2 YNNKEL (reference sequence).

This clonotype has a count of ten or more. The rearrangement uses TRBV2 and TRBJ2-1; 7 nucleotides line up with TRBD2. The germline V gene has CDR1 SNHLY and CDR2 FYNNEI. The V gene end was trimmed by 5 bases and the J gene end by 13 bases; junction bases not matched to a gene: 11. The CDR3 extends over 13 amino acids. The CDR3 DNA reads as TGTGCCAGCAGTCGACTAGCCCGTTCAGATCAGTTCTTC. Translated: CASSRLARSDQFF.

The chain combines TRBV29-1 with TRBJ1-2, with 8 bases that match TRBD1. The germline gives CDR1 SQVTM, CDR2 ANQGSEA. The CDR3 sequence is 12 residues long. The junction had 5 bases not matched to a gene; V was cut back by 7 bases and J by 4 bases. The CDR3 bases are TGCAGCGCTGGACAGGGAGGCTATGGCTACACCTTC. It codes for CSAGQGGYGYTF.

This clonotype appeared a few times. The chain employs TRBV6-4 and TRBJ2-2; no clear D gene. Germline V gene lookup returns CDR1 MRHNA and CDR2 SNTAGT. The CDR3 is made up of 15 amino acids. V lost 4 bases, J lost 3 bases, and 12 bases lay in between. CDR3 nucleotide sequence: TGTGCCAGCAGTGCCACCGGGTTATACACCGGGGAGCTGTTTTTT. Translation gives CASSATGLYTGELFF.

Ten or more counts support this clonotype. The chain is built from TRBV7-9 and TRBJ1-1; 8 bases fit TRBD1. The CDR3 has 14 amino acids. Per germline, CDR1 SEHNR and CDR2 FQNEAQ (reference sequence). V shed 5 bases and J 11 bases; nucleotides not matched to a gene: 13. The CDR3 DNA sequence: TGTGCCAGCAGCGAGGACAGGGCCCCTAGCGTGGCTTTCTTT. Encoded protein: CASSEDRAPSVAFF.

This clonotype was counted only a few times. The chain joins TRBV7-9 to TRBJ1-5; no definite D call. The CDR3 contains 12 residues. Trimming stripped 5 bases from V and 1 base from J, with 3 bases between. The germline V gene encodes CDR1 SEHNR and CDR2 FQNEAQ (reference sequence). The CDR3 nucleotides are TGTGCCAGCAGCCAAAGCAATCAGCCCCAGCATTTT. Translation gives CASSQSNQPQHF.

V usage is TRBV29-1 and J usage is TRBJ2-5; 10 bases match TRBD2. Germline-derived CDR1 and CDR2 are SQVTM and ANQGSEA. J lost 4 bases, V lost 4 bases, and 6 bases had no gene match. There are 14 residues in the CDR3. The CDR3 protein is CSVVGLAGVETQYF. The CDR3 DNA is TGCAGCGTTGTGGGTCTAGCGGGAGTAGAGACCCAGTACTTC.

J is TRBJ2-1 and V is TRBV18; D unresolved. Per germline, CDR1 KGHSH and CDR2 LQKENI. This CDR3 is built from 17 residues. The ends were cut back, 0 bases at V and 5 bases at J, with 17 bases in the middle. CDR3 region: CASSPPLVLLANNEQFF. DNA of the CDR3: TGTGCCAGCTCACCACCCCTCGTTCTCCTCGCCAACAATGAGCAGTTCTTC. The full variable domain, in which reference TRBV18 and TRBJ2-1 provide the parts outside the CDR3, is NAGVMQNPRHLVRRRGQEARLRCSPMKGHSHVYWYRQLPEEGLKFMVYLQKENIIDESGMPKERFSAEFPKEGPSILRIQQVVRGDSAAYFCASSPPLVLLANNEQFFGPGTRLTVL.

This clonotype was seen only a few times. V usage is TRBV29-1 and J usage is TRBJ1-2; TRBD1 is a possible D gene (5 bases). Germline V lookup: CDR1 SQVTM, CDR2 ANQGSEA. Trimming removed 3 bases at V and 4 bases at J, with 18 bases between. The CDR3 loop spans 15 amino acids. The CDR3 coding sequence is TGCAGCGTTGATAGGGTGCAGGGCCAAAGCTATGGCTACACCTTC. Protein: CSVDRVQGQSYGYTF.

The chain combines TRBV27 with TRBJ2-3; perhaps TRBD2 as D (6 bases). The CDR3 length is 13 residues. V was pared by 0 bases and J by 12 bases, with 13 bases between. CDR1 MNHEY and CDR2 SMNVEV come from the germline V gene (reference sequence). The DNA of the CDR3 is TGTGCCAGCAGTTTATCCCCGGGGGTGGACCAGTATTTT. Its translation: CASSLSPGVDQYF.

CDR3: CASKNRDTSNEKLFF. In DNA, the CDR3 is TGTGCCAGCAAGAACCGGGACACCTCTAATGAAAAACTGTTTTTT. The chain links TRBV2 to TRBJ1-4; maybe TRBD1 (6 bases). In germline, CDR1 is SNHLY, CDR2 FYNNEI. The CDR3 spans 15 residues. The ends were cut back, 7 bases at V and 3 bases at J, with 15 bases in the middle.

The table lists this clonotype with many counts. The chain employs TRBV10-3 and TRBJ2-3; 11 bases fit TRBD2. V shed 7 bases, J shed 2 bases, and the junction held 2 bases outside the gene matches. This CDR3 region has 14 residues. Germline V gene data show CDR1 as ENHRY and CDR2 as SYGVKD. This chain's CDR3 is CAIKGLAVTDTQYF. CDR3 sequence (DNA): TGTGCCATCAAGGGACTAGCGGTCACAGATACGCAGTATTTT.